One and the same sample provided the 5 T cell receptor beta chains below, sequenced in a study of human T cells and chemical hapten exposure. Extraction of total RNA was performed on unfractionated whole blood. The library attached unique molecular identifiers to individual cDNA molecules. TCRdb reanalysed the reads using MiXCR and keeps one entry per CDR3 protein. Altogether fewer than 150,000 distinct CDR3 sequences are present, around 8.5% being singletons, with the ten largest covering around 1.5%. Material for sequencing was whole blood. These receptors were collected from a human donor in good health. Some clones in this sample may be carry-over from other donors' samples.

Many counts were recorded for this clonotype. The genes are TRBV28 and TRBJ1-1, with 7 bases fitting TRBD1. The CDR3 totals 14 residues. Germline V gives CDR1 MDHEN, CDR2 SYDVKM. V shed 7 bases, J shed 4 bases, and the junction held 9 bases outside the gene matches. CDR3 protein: CASTGNRGGTEAFF. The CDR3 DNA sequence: TGTGCCAGCACGGGAAACAGGGGTGGCACTGAAGCTTTCTTT.

Written as DNA, the CDR3 is TGTGCCAGCAGTTTCGGCTCCTACGAGCAGTACTTC. Amino acids: CASSFGSYEQYF. The chain couples TRBV11-1 to TRBJ2-7; D unresolved. The CDR3 spans 12 residues. The ends were cut back, 6 bases at V and 0 bases at J, with 6 bases in the middle. Germline CDR1 reads SGHAT; CDR2 reads FQDESV (reference sequence). The full variable domain, with the rest looked up from reference TRBV11-1 and TRBJ2-7, is EAEVAQSPRYKITEKSQAVAFWCDPISGHATLYWYRQILGQGPELLVQFQDESVVDDSQLPKDRFSAERLKGVDSTLKIQPAELGDSAMYLCASSFGSYEQYFGPGTRLTVT.

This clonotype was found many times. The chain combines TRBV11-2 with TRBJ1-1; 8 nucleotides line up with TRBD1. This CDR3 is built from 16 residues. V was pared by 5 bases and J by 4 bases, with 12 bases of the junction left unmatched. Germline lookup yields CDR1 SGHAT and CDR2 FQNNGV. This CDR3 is CASSTQPTGEGTEAFF. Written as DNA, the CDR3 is TGTGCCAGCAGCACCCAGCCGACAGGGGAGGGCACTGAAGCTTTCTTT.

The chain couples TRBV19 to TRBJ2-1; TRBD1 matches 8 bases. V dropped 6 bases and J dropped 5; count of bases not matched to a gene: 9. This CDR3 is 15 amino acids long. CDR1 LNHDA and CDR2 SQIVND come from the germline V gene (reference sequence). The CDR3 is CASRLPDRVDNEQFF. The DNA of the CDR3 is TGTGCCAGTAGGCTGCCGGACAGGGTCGACAATGAGCAGTTCTTC.

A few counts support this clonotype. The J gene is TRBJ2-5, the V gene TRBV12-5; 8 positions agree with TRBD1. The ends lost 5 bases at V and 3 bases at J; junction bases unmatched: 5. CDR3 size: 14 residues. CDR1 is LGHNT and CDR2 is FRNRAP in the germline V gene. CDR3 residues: CASGPEDREETQYF. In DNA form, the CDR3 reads TGTGCTAGTGGTCCGGAGGACAGGGAAGAGACCCAGTACTTC.